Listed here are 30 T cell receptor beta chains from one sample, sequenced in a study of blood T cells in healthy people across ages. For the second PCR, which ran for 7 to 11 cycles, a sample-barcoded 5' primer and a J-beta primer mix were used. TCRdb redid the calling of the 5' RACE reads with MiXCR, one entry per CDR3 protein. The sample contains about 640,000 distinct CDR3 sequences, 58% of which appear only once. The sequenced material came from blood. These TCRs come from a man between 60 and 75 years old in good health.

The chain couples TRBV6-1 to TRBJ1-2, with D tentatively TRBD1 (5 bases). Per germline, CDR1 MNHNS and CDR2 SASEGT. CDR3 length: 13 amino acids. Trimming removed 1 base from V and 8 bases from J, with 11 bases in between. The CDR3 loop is CASSEGGAQGYTF. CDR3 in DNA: TGTGCCAGCAGTGAAGGGGGCGCTCAGGGCTACACCTTC.

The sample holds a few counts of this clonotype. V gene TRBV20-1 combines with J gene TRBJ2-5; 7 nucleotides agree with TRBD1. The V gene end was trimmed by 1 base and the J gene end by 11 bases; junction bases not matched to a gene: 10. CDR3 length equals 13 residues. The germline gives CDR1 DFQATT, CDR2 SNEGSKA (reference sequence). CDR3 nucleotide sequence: TGCAGTGCTAGAGGGGGACAGTACGAAAAGCAGTACTTC. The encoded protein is CSARGGQYEKQYF.

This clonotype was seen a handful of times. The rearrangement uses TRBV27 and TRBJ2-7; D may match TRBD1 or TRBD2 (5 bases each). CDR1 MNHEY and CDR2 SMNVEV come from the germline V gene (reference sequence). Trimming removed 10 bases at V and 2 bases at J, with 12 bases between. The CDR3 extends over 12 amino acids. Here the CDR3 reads CATVGETYEQYF. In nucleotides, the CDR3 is TGTGCCACCGTGGGGGAAACCTACGAGCAGTACTTC.

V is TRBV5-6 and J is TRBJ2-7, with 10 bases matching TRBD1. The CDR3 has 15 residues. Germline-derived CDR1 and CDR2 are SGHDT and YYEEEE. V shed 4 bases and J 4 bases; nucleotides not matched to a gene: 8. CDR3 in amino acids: CASSPPGQGIYEQYF. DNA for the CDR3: TGTGCCAGCAGCCCCCCGGGACAGGGGATTTACGAGCAGTACTTC. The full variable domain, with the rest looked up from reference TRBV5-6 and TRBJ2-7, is DAGVTQSPTHLIKTRGQQVTLRCSPKSGHDTVSWYQQALGQGPQFIFQYYEEEERQRGNFPDRFSGHQFPNYSSELNVNALLLGDSALYLCASSPPGQGIYEQYFGPGTRLTVT.

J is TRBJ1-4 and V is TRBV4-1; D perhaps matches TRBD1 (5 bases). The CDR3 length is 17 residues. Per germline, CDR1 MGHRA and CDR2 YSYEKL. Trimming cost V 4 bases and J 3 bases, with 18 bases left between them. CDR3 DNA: TGCGCCAGCAGCCCAACGACGGCCGGGGGGGCTAATGAAAAACTGTTTTTT. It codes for CASSPTTAGGANEKLFF.

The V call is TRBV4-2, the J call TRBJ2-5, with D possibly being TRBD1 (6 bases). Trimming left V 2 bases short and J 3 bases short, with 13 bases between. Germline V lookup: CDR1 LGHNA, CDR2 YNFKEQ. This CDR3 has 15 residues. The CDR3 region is CASSQSGQGKETQYF. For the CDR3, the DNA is TGTGCCAGCAGCCAATCTGGGCAGGGGAAAGAGACCCAGTACTTC.

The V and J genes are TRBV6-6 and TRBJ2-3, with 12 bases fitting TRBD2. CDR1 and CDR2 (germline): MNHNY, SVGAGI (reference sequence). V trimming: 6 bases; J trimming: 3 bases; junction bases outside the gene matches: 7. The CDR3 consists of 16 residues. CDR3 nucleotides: TGTGCCAGCAGATCTCCCACTAGCGGGGGGACAGATACGCAGTATTTT. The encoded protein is CASRSPTSGGTDTQYF.

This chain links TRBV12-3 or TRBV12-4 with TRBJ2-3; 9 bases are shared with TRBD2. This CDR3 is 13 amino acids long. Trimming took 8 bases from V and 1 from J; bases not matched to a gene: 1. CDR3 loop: CASWTSGTDTQYF. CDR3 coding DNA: TGTGCCAGCTGGACTAGCGGCACAGATACGCAGTATTTT.

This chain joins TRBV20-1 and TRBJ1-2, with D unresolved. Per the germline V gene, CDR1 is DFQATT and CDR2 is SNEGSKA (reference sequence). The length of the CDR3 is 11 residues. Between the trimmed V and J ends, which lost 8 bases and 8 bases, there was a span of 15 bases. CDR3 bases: TGCAGTACAAGGACGGCCTCGGGCTACACCTTC. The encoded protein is CSTRTASGYTF.

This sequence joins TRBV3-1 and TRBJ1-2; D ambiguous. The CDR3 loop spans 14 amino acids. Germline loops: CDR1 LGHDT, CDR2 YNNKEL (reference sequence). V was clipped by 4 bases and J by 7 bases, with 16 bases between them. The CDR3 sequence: CASSRTADLRGYTF. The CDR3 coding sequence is TGTGCCAGCAGCCGGACCGCCGACCTACGTGGCTACACCTTC.

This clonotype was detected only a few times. CDR3 DNA: TGCGCCAGCAGTGTAGGCGGATTGGACAGGGAGACCCAGTACTTC. Its translation: CASSVGGLDRETQYF. The rearrangement links TRBV10-1 to TRBJ2-7, with 7 bases matching TRBD1. With the DNA end fitting TRBJ2-5 better, the J assignment may be wrong. The CDR3 has 15 amino acids. Germline assignment: CDR1 WNHNN and CDR2 SYGVQD (reference sequence).

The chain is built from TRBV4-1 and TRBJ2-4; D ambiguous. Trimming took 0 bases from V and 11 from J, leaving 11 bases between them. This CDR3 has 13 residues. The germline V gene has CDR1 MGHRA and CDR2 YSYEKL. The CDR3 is CASSQDGNWVQYF. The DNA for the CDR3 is TGCGCCAGCAGCCAAGACGGTAACTGGGTTCAGTACTTC.

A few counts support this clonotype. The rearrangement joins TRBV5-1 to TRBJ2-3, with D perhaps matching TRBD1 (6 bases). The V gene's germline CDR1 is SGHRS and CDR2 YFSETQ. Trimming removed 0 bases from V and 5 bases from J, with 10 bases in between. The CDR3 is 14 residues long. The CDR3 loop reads CASSLDRAGDTQYF. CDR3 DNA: TGCGCCAGCAGCTTGGACAGGGCTGGAGATACGCAGTATTTT.

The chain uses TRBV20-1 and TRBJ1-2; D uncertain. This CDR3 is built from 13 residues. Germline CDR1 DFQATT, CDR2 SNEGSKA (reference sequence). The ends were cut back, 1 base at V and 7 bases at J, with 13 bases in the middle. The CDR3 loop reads CSARVGLGIGYTF. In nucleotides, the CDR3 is TGCAGTGCTAGAGTAGGGCTGGGCATTGGCTACACCTTC.

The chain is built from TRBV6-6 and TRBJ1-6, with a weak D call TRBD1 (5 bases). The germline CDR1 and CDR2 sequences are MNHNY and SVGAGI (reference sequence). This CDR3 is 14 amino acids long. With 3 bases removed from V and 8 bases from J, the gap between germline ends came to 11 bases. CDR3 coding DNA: TGTGCCAGCAGTTATCGCCAGGGAGATTCACCCCTCCACTTT. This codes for CASSYRQGDSPLHF.

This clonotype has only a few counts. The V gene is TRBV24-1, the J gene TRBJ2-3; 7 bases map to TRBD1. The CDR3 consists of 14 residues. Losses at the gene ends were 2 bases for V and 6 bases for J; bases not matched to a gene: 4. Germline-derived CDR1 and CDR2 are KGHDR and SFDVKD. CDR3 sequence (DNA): TGTGCCACCAGTGATTCGAAGACAGGGGATACGCAGTATTTT. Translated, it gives CATSDSKTGDTQYF.

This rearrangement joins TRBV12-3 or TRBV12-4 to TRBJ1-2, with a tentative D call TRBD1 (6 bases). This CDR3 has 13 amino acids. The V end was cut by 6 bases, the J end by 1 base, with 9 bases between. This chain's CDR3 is CASRDRFNYGYTF. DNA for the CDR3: TGTGCCAGCAGGGACAGATTTAACTATGGCTACACCTTC.

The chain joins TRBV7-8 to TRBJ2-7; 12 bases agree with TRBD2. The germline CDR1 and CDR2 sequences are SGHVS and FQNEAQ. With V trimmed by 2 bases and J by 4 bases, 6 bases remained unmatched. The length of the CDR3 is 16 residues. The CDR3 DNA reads TGTGCCAGCAGCTTACTAGCGGGGGGGCCCCGTTACGAGCAGTACTTC. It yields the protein CASSLLAGGPRYEQYF.

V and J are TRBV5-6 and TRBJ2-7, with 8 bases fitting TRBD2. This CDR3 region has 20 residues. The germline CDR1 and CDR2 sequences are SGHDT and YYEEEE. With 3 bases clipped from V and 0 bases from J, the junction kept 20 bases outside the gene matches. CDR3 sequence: CASSSFREGGYPAYSYEQYF. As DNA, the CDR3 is TGTGCCAGCAGCTCCTTTCGGGAGGGCGGCTACCCCGCTTACTCCTACGAGCAGTACTTC.

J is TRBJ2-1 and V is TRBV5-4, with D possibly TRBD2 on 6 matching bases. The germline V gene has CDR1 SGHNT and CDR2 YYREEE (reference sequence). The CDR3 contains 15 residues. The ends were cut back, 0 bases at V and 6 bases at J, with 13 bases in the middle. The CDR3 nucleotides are TGTGCCAGCAGCTTGGCCGGGGCGGGGAGCAATGAGCAGTTCTTC. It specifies CASSLAGAGSNEQFF.

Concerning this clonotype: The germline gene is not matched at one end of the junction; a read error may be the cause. The CDR3 sequence: CAGSLKGGTNEKLFF. CDR3 DNA: TGTGCCGGCAGCCTAAAGGGAGGGACTAATGAAAAACTGTTTTTT. The J gene is TRBJ1-4, the V gene TRBV5-6, with D uncertain. CDR3 length: 15 amino acids. Germline lookup yields CDR1 SGHDT and CDR2 YYEEEE.

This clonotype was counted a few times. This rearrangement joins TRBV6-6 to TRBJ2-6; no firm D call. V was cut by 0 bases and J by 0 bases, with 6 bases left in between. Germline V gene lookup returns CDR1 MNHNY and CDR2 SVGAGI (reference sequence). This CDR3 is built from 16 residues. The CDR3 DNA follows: TGTGCCAGCAGTTACTCGTCTGTCTCTGGGGCCAACGTCCTGACTTTC. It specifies CASSYSSVSGANVLTF.

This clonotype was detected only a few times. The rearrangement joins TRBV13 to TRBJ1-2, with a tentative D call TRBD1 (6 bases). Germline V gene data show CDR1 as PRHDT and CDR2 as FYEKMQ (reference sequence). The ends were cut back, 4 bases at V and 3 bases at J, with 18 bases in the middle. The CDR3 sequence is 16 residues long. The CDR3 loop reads CASSSLGTSSYYGYTF. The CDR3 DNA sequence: TGTGCCAGCAGCTCCTTGGGGACATCTTCCTACTATGGCTACACCTTC. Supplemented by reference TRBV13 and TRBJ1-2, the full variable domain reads AAGVIQSPRHLIKEKRETATLKCYPIPRHDTVYWYQQGPGQDPQFLISFYEKMQSDKGSIPDRFSAQQFSDYHSELNMSSLELGDSALYFCASSSLGTSSYYGYTFGSGTRLTVV.

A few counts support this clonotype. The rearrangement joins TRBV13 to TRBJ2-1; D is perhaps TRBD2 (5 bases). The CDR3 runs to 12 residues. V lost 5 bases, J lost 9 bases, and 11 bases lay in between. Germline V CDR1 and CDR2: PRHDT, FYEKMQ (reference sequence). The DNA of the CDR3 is TGTGCCAGCAGCCCTGGACTGGGTGAGCAGTTCTTC. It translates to CASSPGLGEQFF.

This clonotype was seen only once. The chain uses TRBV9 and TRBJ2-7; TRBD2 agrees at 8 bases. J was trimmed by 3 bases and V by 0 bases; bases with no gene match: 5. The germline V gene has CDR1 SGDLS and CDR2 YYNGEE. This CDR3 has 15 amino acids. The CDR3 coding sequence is TGTGCCAGCAGCGTAGAGGCCGGGAGGGGCTACGAGCAGTACTTC. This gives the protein CASSVEAGRGYEQYF.

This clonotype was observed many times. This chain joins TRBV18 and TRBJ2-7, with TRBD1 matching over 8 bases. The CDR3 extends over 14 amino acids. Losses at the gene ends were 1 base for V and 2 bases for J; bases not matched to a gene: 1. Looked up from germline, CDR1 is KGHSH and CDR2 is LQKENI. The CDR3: CASSPRQGTYEQYF. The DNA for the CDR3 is TGTGCCAGCTCACCACGACAGGGGACCTACGAGCAGTACTTC.

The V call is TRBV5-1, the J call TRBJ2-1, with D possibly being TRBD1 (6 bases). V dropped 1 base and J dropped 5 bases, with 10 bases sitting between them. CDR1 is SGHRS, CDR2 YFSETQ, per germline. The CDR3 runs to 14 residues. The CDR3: CASSLYAGDNEQFF. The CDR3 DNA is TGCGCCAGCAGCTTGTATGCAGGGGACAATGAGCAGTTCTTC.

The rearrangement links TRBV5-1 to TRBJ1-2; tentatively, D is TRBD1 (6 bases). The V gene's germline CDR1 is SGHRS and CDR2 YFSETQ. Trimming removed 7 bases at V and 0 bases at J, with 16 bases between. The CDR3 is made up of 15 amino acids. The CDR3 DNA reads TGCGCCAGCCGGGCAGGGGTCGGAGCTAACTATGGCTACACCTTC. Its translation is CASRAGVGANYGYTF.

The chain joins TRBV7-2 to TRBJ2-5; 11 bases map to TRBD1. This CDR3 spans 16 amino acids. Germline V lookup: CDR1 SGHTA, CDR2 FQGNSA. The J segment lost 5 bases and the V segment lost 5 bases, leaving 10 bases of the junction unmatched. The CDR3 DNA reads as TGTGCCAGCAGCCTGAATGCCGGGACAGGGGGGGAGACCCAGTACTTC. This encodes CASSLNAGTGGETQYF.

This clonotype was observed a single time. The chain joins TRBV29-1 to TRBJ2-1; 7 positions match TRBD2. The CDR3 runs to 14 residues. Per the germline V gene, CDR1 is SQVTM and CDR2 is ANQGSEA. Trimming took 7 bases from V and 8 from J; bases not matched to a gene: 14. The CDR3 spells CSAHGGRGGDEQFF. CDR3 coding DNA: TGCAGCGCCCACGGTGGGAGGGGAGGCGATGAGCAGTTCTTC.